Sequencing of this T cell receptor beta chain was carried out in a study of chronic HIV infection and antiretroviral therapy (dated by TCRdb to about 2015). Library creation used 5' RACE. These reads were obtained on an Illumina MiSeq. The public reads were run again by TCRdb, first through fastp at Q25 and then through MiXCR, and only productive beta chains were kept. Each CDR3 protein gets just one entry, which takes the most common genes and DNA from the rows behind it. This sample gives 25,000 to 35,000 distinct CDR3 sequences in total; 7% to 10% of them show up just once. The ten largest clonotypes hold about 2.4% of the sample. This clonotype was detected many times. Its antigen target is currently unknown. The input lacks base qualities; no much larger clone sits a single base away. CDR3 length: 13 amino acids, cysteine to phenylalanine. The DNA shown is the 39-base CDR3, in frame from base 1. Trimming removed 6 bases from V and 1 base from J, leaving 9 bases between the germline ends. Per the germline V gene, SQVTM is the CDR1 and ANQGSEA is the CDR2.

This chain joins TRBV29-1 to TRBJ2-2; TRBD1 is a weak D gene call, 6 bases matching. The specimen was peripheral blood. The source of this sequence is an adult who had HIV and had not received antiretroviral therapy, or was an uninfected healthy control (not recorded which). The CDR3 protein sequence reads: CSVRTENTGELFF. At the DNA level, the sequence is TGCAGCGTAAGGACAGAGAACACCGGGGAGCTGTTTTTT.